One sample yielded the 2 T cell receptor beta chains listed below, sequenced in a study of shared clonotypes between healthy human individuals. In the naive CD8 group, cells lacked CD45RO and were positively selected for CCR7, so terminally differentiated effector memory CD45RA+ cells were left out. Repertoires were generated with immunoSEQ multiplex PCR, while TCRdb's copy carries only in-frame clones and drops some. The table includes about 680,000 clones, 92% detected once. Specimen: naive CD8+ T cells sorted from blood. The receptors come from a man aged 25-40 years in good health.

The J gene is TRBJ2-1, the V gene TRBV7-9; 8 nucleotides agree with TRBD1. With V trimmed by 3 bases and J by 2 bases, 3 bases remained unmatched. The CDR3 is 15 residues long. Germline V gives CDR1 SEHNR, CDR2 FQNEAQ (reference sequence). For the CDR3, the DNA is TGTGCCAGCAGCTTGACAGGGGAGGCCTACAATGAGCAGTTCTTC. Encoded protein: CASSLTGEAYNEQFF.

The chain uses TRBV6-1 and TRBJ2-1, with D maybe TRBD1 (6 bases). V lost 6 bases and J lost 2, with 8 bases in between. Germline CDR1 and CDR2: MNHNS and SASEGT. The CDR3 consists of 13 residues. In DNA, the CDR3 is TGTGCCAGCAGCACAGGGCCCTACAATGAGCAGTTCTTC. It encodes CASSTGPYNEQFF.